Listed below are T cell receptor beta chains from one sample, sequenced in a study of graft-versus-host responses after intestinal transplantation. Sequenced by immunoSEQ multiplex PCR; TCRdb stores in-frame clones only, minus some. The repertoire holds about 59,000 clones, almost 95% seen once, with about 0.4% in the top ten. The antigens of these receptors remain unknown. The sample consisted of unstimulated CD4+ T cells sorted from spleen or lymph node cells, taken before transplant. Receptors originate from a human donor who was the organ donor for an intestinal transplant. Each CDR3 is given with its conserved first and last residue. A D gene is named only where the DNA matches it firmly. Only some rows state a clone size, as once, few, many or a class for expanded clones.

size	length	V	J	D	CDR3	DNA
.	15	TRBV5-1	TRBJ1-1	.	CASSGGGGDNTEAFF	TGCGCCAGCAGCGGTGGCGGCGGGGACAACACTGAAGCTTTCTTT
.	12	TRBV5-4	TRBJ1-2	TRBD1	CASSDRVDGYTF	TGTGCCAGCAGCGACAGGGTTGATGGCTACACCTTC
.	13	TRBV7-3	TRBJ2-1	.	CASSLSSYNEQFF	TGTGCCAGCAGCTTAAGCTCCTACAATGAGCAGTTCTTC
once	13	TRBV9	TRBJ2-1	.	CASSVEPNNEQFF	TGTGCCAGCAGCGTAGAGCCTAACAATGAGCAGTTCTTC
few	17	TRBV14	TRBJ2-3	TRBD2	CASSHMPLLAGGHTQYF	TGTGCCAGCAGCCATATGCCACTACTAGCGGGGGGCCATACGCAGTATTTT
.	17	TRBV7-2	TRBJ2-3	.	CASSLGPRGMSTDTQYF	TGTGCCAGCAGCTTAGGACCTCGGGGAATGAGTACAGATACGCAGTATTTT
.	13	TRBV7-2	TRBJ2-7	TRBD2	CASSSGLAVEQYF	TGTGCCAGCAGTTCAGGACTAGCGGTCGAGCAGTACTTC
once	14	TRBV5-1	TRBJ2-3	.	CASRDPASTDTQYF	TGCGCCAGCAGAGACCCAGCTAGCACAGATACGCAGTATTTT
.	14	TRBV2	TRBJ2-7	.	CASSGEKSSYEQYF	TGTGCCAGCAGCGGAGAAAAAAGCTCCTACGAGCAGTACTTC
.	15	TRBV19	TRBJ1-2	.	CASSTLKKANYGYTF	TGTGCCAGTAGTACCCTTAAAAAGGCCAACTATGGCTACACCTTC
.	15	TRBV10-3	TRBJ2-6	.	CAISGRSSGANVLTF	TGTGCCATCAGTGGTCGTAGCTCTGGGGCCAACGTCCTGACTTTC
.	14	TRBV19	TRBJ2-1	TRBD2	CASNVGLAYNEQFF	TGTGCCAGTAACGTGGGACTAGCCTACAATGAGCAGTTCTTC
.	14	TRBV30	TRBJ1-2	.	CAWSVRKGDYGYTF	TGTGCCTGGAGTGTACGGAAAGGCGACTATGGCTACACCTTC
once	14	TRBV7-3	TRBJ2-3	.	CASSPDNFRDTQYF	TGTGCCAGCAGCCCAGACAATTTTAGAGATACGCAGTATTTT
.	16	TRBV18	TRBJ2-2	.	CASSPIAGSNTGELFF	TGTGCCAGCTCACCAATAGCAGGTTCAAACACCGGGGAGCTGTTTTTT
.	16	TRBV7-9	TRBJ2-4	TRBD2	CASSRSGGLAKNIQYF	TGTGCCAGCAGCCGGAGCGGGGGTCTAGCCAAAAACATTCAGTACTTC
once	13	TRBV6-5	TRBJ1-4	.	CASSYSVNEKLFF	TGTGCCAGCAGTTACTCCGTTAATGAAAAACTGTTTTTT
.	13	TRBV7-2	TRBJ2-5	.	CASSPYRQETQYF	TGTGCCAGCAGCCCCTATAGACAAGAGACCCAGTACTTC
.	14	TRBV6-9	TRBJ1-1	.	CASSYPLGNTEAFF	TGTGCCAGCAGTTATCCTTTGGGGAACACTGAAGCTTTCTTT
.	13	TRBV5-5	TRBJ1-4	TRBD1	CASSPGQGVKLFF	TGTGCCAGCAGCCCGGGACAGGGAGTAAAACTGTTTTTT
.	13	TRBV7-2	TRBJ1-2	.	CASSLSPGYGYTF	TGTGCCAGCAGCTTATCACCCGGCTATGGCTACACCTTC
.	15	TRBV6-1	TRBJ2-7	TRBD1	CASKVGTGLSYEQYF	TGTGCCAGCAAAGTCGGGACAGGCCTCTCCTACGAGCAGTACTTC
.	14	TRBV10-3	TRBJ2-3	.	CAISESSKTDTQYF	TGTGCCATCAGTGAGTCCAGTAAAACAGATACGCAGTATTTT
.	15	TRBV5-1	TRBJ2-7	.	CASISQGGDPYEQYF	TGCGCCAGCATCTCACAAGGGGGGGATCCCTACGAGCAGTACTTC
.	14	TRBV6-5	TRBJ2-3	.	CASSYGGASDTQYF	TGTGCCAGCAGTTATGGGGGGGCCTCAGATACGCAGTATTTT
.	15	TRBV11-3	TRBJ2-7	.	CASSLEVSIGYEQYF	TGTGCCAGCAGCTTAGAAGTTTCGATAGGTTACGAGCAGTACTTC
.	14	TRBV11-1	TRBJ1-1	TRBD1	CASSFGRGGTEAFF	TGTGCCAGCAGCTTCGGCAGGGGGGGCACTGAAGCTTTCTTT
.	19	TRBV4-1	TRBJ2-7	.	CASSQDRKAGTPSSYEQYF	TGCGCCAGCAGCCAAGATCGGAAGGCCGGGACACCATCCTCCTACGAGCAGTACTTC
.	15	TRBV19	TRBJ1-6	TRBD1	CASSNRQGKHSPLHF	TGTGCCAGTAGTAACCGACAGGGTAAACATTCACCCCTCCACTTT
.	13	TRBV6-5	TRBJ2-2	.	CASRETLLQELFF	TGTGCCAGCAGGGAGACCTTATTGCAGGAGCTGTTTTTT
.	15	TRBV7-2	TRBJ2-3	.	CASSLTGTGTDTQYF	TGTGCCAGCAGCTTAACGGGGACGGGCACAGATACGCAGTATTTT
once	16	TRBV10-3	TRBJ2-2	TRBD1	CAIAERRTGGTGELFF	TGTGCCATCGCCGAACGAAGGACAGGGGGCACCGGGGAGCTGTTTTTT
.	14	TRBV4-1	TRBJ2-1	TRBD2	CASRQAGANNEQFF	TGCGCCAGCAGGCAAGCGGGGGCTAACAATGAGCAGTTCTTC
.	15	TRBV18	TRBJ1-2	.	CASSSLRDTDYGYTF	TGTGCCAGCTCTTCCCTCCGGGACACCGACTATGGCTACACCTTC
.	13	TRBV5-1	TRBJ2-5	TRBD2	CASSLERGETQYF	TGCGCCAGCAGCTTGGAGCGGGGGGAGACCCAGTACTTC
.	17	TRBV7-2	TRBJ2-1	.	CASSLVSTRGAYNEQFF	TGTGCCAGCAGCTTAGTGTCCACCAGGGGGGCCTACAATGAGCAGTTCTTC
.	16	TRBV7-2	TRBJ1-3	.	CASSAIRGVSGNTIYF	TGTGCCAGCAGCGCGATAAGGGGGGTCTCTGGAAACACCATATATTTT
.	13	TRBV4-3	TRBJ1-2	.	CASSLRRGYGYTF	TGCGCCAGCAGCCTTCGAAGGGGTTATGGCTACACCTTC
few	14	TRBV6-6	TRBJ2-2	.	CASSWFLGTGELFF	TGTGCCAGCAGTTGGTTTCTGGGCACCGGGGAGCTGTTTTTT
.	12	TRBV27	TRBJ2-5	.	CASSFSKETQYF	TGTGCCAGCAGTTTTTCCAAAGAGACCCAGTACTTC
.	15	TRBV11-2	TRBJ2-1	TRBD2	CASSLSQRGANEQFF	TGTGCCAGCAGCTTAAGCCAGCGGGGGGCCAATGAGCAGTTCTTC
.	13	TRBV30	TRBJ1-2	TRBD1	CAWSQGQLYGYTF	TGTGCCTGGAGTCAGGGACAGCTCTATGGCTACACCTTC